The rows below give T cell receptor beta chains drawn from one sample of a study of cytomegalovirus exposure and HLA in healthy donors. This table comes from immunoSEQ multiplex PCR, and its TCRdb copy is limited to in-frame clones, with some not included. Counted here are 150,000 to 250,000 clones, 82% occurring once; the ten biggest clones make up 0.098%. Sequencing input: PBMCs. These receptors were collected from a boy younger than 10 in good health and CMV-seronegative. Both conserved end residues are part of each CDR3.

J	V	CDR3
TRBJ1-6	TRBV2	CASSDLQDYNSPLHF
TRBJ2-7	TRBV27	CASSIITGYPYEQYF
TRBJ2-2	TRBV4-3	CASSQDRLYRAGGNTGELFF
TRBJ2-5	TRBV27	CASSGTRRQETQYF
TRBJ2-2	TRBV15	CATKASWTSGPNTGELFF
TRBJ1-5	TRBV12-5	CASGLAGTGNSPQHF
TRBJ2-3	TRBV6-5	CASSPRLESTDTQYF
TRBJ2-7	TRBV2	CASSETPGQSPYEQYF
TRBJ1-1	TRBV19	CASRTGGGTEAFF
TRBJ1-1	TRBV10-3	CAISGTGVGTEAFF
TRBJ2-2	TRBV6-5	CASRKGLAARELFF
TRBJ2-5	TRBV4-2	CASSQGLDRAETQYF
TRBJ2-3	TRBV19	CASRRSGGWDTQYF
TRBJ1-2	TRBV2	CARTGDGYTF
TRBJ1-3	TRBV2	CASSVESSGNTIYF
TRBJ2-7	TRBV9	CASSVGLFGEQYF
TRBJ2-5	TRBV7-9	CASSITLAGPMETQYF
TRBJ2-7	TRBV9	CASSPRGQGGAYEQYF